These 18 T cell receptor beta chains were all obtained from the same sample, sequenced in a study of control samples from healthy donors and cancer patients. Sequencing used immunoSEQ multiplex PCR; TCRdb keeps in-frame clones, though not all of them. The sample contains about 150,000 clones, almost 90% of which appear only once. Specimen: blood. The receptor source for this set is a man aged 18 to 29 in good health.

The V call is TRBV11-2, the J call TRBJ2-1; TRBD2 agrees at 9 bases. V lost 3 bases to trimming and J lost 3 bases; unmatched junction nucleotides: 0. The germline V gene has CDR1 SGHAT and CDR2 FQNNGV. This CDR3 region has 14 residues. DNA for the CDR3: TGTGCCAGCAGCTTGCGGGGGGGCTACAATGAGCAGTTCTTC. It is translated as CASSLRGGYNEQFF.

This clone appeared a single time. This sequence joins TRBV4-2 and TRBJ1-5; TRBD1 aligns across 10 bases. CDR1 is LGHNA, CDR2 YNFKEQ, per germline. The CDR3 extends over 15 amino acids. V lost 4 bases, J lost 4 bases, and 4 bases stayed unmatched. This chain's CDR3 is CASSLDRGRNQPQHF. The CDR3 DNA reads TGTGCCAGCAGCCTCGACAGGGGGCGTAATCAGCCCCAGCATTTT.

The chain joins TRBV18 to TRBJ2-3; D is unresolved. This CDR3 contains 15 residues. Germline V gene data show CDR1 as KGHSH and CDR2 as LQKENI. V lost 6 bases to trimming and J lost 0 bases, with 13 bases between them. The CDR3 DNA follows: TGTGCCAGCTCCCGACGCTCAGGTAGCACAGATACGCAGTATTTT. This sequence encodes CASSRRSGSTDTQYF.

The CDR3 region has the DNA TGCAGTGCTAGTCTCCCCGCGTCGTTCTCCTACGAGCAGTACTTC. This sequence encodes CSASLPASFSYEQYF. The chain carries TRBV20-1 and TRBJ2-7; unclear D gene. This CDR3 comprises 15 residues. V lost 3 bases to trimming and J lost 0 bases, with 15 bases between them. Looked up from germline, CDR1 is DFQATT and CDR2 is SNEGSKA (reference sequence).

This sequence joins TRBV28 and TRBJ2-5, with TRBD2 matching 8 bases. After removal of 5 bases from V and 0 bases from J, the junction contained 5 bases not matched to a gene. CDR1 and CDR2 (germline): MDHEN, SYDVKM. This CDR3 is 15 amino acids long. The CDR3 DNA is TGTGCCAGCAGTGCCGCGACTAGCGACCAAGAGACCCAGTACTTC. Translated: CASSAATSDQETQYF.

V gene TRBV10-3 combines with J gene TRBJ1-6; 7 positions agree with TRBD1. Trimming removed 5 bases from V and 1 base from J; junction bases left unmatched: 5. Germline V gene sequence: CDR1 ENHRY, CDR2 SYGVKD. The CDR3 extends over 16 amino acids. In nucleotides, the CDR3 is TGTGCCATCAGTCCGGGACAGCAGTCCTATAATTCACCCCTCCACTTT. Translated: CAISPGQQSYNSPLHF.

J is TRBJ1-1 and V is TRBV6-2 or TRBV6-3, with D maybe TRBD1 (5 bases). The germline CDR1 and CDR2 sequences are MNHEY and SVGEGT. V dropped 4 bases and J dropped 2 bases, with 11 bases sitting between them. This CDR3 has 14 residues. The DNA for the CDR3 is TGTGCCAGCAGTTGGGCGGGACTCAACACTGAAGCTTTCTTT. Protein: CASSWAGLNTEAFF.

The chain joins TRBV19 to TRBJ1-4; perhaps TRBD1 as D (5 bases). The CDR3 totals 16 residues. The ends were cut back, 4 bases at V and 3 bases at J, with 15 bases in the middle. Germline loops: CDR1 LNHDA, CDR2 SQIVND (reference sequence). CDR3 DNA sequence: TGTGCCAGTAGTACCGGATTGGGGCGGGCTAATGAAAAACTGTTTTTT. This codes for CASSTGLGRANEKLFF.

V is TRBV19 and J is TRBJ2-2, with TRBD1 matching 9 bases. This CDR3 spans 15 amino acids. CDR1 LNHDA and CDR2 SQIVND come from the germline V gene (reference sequence). The junction had 7 bases not matched to a gene; V was cut back by 3 bases and J by 8 bases. Here the CDR3 DNA reads TGTGCCAGTAGTATTGGGGACAGGGCTCCGGGGGAGCTGTTTTTT. It translates to CASSIGDRAPGELFF.

The V call is TRBV15, the J call TRBJ2-6; D is possibly TRBD1 (5 bases). The CDR3 contains 14 residues. CDR1 LNHNV and CDR2 YYDKDF come from the germline V gene (reference sequence). V dropped 4 bases and J dropped 4 bases, with 8 bases sitting between them. CDR3: CATSKGAGANVLTF. CDR3 in DNA: TGTGCCACCAGCAAAGGGGCCGGGGCCAACGTCCTGACTTTC.

This sequence joins TRBV14 and TRBJ2-5; 8 bases are shared with TRBD2. Germline V gives CDR1 SGHDN, CDR2 FVKESK. J gave up 4 bases and V 3 bases, and 16 bases lay outside the gene matches. The CDR3 runs to 18 residues. Written as DNA, the CDR3 is TGTGCCAGCAGCCACCCACGGGGGGGCCGCCGTCCCTCAGAGACCCAGTACTTC. It codes for CASSHPRGGRRPSETQYF.

The chain recombines TRBV27 with TRBJ2-5; D is uncertain. V shed 5 bases and J shed 1 base, with 17 bases lying between them. The CDR3 loop spans 16 amino acids. CDR1 and CDR2 from the germline V gene are MNHEY and SMNVEV (reference sequence). CDR3 DNA sequence: TGTGCCAGCAGTGCGACCTCGAGAATAGGCCAAGAGACCCAGTACTTC. It translates to CASSATSRIGQETQYF.

The V and J genes are TRBV5-4 and TRBJ1-2; D gene uncertain. Looked up from germline, CDR1 is SGHNT and CDR2 is YYREEE (reference sequence). This CDR3 has 14 residues. Trimming cost V 4 bases and J 9 bases, with 19 bases left between them. This chain's CDR3 is CASSMPPAGSRYTF. CDR3 DNA sequence: TGTGCCAGCAGCATGCCACCGGCGGGGTCTCGCTACACCTTC.

The chain combines TRBV5-4 with TRBJ1-2; D perhaps matches TRBD1 (6 bases). The CDR3 runs 15 residues. Germline CDR1 reads SGHNT; CDR2 reads YYREEE (reference sequence). Between the trimmed V and J ends, which lost 2 bases and 8 bases, there was a span of 19 bases. CDR3 loop: CASSLRGGVRDGYTF. The CDR3 DNA follows: TGTGCCAGCAGCTTAAGGGGGGGGGTCAGGGACGGCTACACCTTC.

The rearrangement uses TRBV5-5 and TRBJ2-3, with D unclear. V lost 0 bases and J lost 5, with 4 bases in between. Germline values: CDR1 SGHKS, CDR2 YYEKEE (reference sequence). The CDR3 extends over 12 amino acids. CDR3 amino acids: CASSLGGDTQYF. As DNA, the CDR3 is TGTGCCAGCAGCTTGGGTGGAGATACGCAGTATTTT.

DNA of the CDR3: TGTGCCAGCAGCCCCACAGGGGACCCTGGGGAAGATACGCAGTATTTT. This encodes CASSPTGDPGEDTQYF. This chain joins TRBV7-3 and TRBJ2-3; 7 bases match TRBD1. This CDR3 contains 16 residues. With V trimmed by 5 bases and J by 5 bases, 13 bases remained unmatched. CDR1 SGHTA and CDR2 FQGTGA come from the germline V gene.

The chain combines TRBV6-2 or TRBV6-3 with TRBJ1-2, with 10 bases aligning to TRBD1. This CDR3 has 14 residues. The germline V gene encodes CDR1 MNHEY and CDR2 SVGEGT. Trimming cost V 4 bases and J 4 bases; bases outside gene matches: 3. The CDR3 DNA reads as TGTGCCAGCAGTTCGACAGGGGGCAGCTATGGCTACACCTTC. Its protein product is CASSSTGGSYGYTF.

This rearrangement joins TRBV5-1 to TRBJ2-3; 14 bases are shared with TRBD2. This CDR3 region has 15 residues. Per the germline V gene, CDR1 is SGHRS and CDR2 is YFSETQ. The junction had 6 bases not matched to a gene; V was cut back by 6 bases and J by 6 bases. The CDR3 DNA is TGCGCCAGCACCTCGGGACTAGCGGGGGTGGATACGCAGTATTTT. Translating gives CASTSGLAGVDTQYF.